Each of the 2 T cell receptor beta chains below was sequenced from the same sample in a study of T cells in Graves' hyperthyroidism and ophthalmopathy. Amplification targeted TCR beta CDR3 regions from RNA transcripts. First-round RT-PCR of the TCR CDR3 relied on the HTBI primer set. TCRdb recomputed calls from the multiplex PCR reads with MiXCR, one row per CDR3 protein. The sample contains 500,000 or so distinct CDR3 sequences, 15% to 20% of which appear only once. The sample comprised blood. The receptors shown here come from a woman younger than 45 with Graves' ophthalmopathy.

This clonotype came up a few times. V and J are TRBV30 and TRBJ2-7, with D perhaps matching TRBD1 or TRBD2 (5 bases each). CDR3 length: 12 amino acids. V lost 7 bases and J lost 3, with 13 bases in between. Per the germline V gene, CDR1 is GTSNPN and CDR2 is SVGIG (reference sequence). CDR3 region: CASGPDGYEQYF. CDR3 bases: TGTGCCTCGGGACCTGACGGCTACGAGCAGTACTTC.

This clonotype was seen ten or more times. The chain couples TRBV6-1 to TRBJ1-5, with TRBD1 identical over 7 bases. The germline CDR1 and CDR2 sequences are MNHNS and SASEGT. The length of the CDR3 is 16 residues. After removal of 2 bases from V and 6 bases from J, the junction contained 10 bases not matched to a gene. As DNA, the CDR3 is TGTGCCAGCAGTGAATGGGGACGGGGACAGAGTCAGCCCCAGCATTTT. It is translated as CASSEWGRGQSQPQHF.